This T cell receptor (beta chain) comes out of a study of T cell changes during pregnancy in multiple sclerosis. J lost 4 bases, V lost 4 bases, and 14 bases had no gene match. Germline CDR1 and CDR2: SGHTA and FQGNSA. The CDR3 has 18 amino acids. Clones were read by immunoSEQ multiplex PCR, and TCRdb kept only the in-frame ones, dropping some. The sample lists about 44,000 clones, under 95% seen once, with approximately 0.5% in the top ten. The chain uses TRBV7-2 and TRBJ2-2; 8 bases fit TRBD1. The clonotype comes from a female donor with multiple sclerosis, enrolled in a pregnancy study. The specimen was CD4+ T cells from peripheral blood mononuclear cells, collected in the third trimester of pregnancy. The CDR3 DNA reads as TGTGCCAGCAGCTCCGAGACAGGGGCTAACCCCCTCACCGGGGAGCTGTTTTTT. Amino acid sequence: CASSSETGANPLTGELFF.